This TCR beta chain emerged from a study of T-cell reconstitution after alpha-beta-depleted transplantation in children. The length of the CDR3 is 16 residues. CDR1 is MNHEY and CDR2 is SVGAGI in the germline V gene. Trimming took 3 bases from V and 7 from J; bases not matched to a gene: 11. As it was prepared, the TCRbeta library received unique molecular identifiers. One entry per CDR3 protein results from TCRdb running MiXCR on the PCR reads. The data show about 610,000 distinct CDR3 sequences, with under 12% seen just once and less than 5% held by the top ten. V gene TRBV6-5 combines with J gene TRBJ2-7, with 11 bases that match TRBD2. The source was PBMCs from the stem cell graft donor, collected from the stem cell graft. The receptor's source is a human donor who donated a stem cell graft to a child with acute myeloid leukemia. The CDR3 region is CASSYFGLAGSGEQYF. DNA of the CDR3: TGTGCCAGCAGTTATTTCGGACTAGCGGGTTCAGGAGAGCAGTACTTC.